The present entry profiles one TCR beta chain with its context. This sample is part of a study of prognosis after radiotherapy for stage I lung cancer. The study amplified the TCR beta CDR3 region from genomic DNA. This amplification was carried out by two rounds of multiplex PCR. Gene-specific TRBV and TRBJ primers were used in PCR round one. One entry per CDR3 protein, called by TCRdb with MiXCR from the multiplex PCR reads. The sample shows about 35,000 distinct CDR3 sequences, 30% to 35% of them seen only once. Between the trimmed V and J ends, which lost 6 bases and 0 bases, there was a span of 9 bases. The CDR3 runs to 13 residues. Per germline, CDR1 MNHNS and CDR2 SASEGT.

This receptor was identified in a donor at least 50 years old with non-small cell lung cancer. Specimen: PBMCs, collected before or after stereotactic body radiation therapy (not recorded which). This chain joins TRBV6-1 and TRBJ2-7, with no clear D. The CDR3 is CASRPRSSYEQYF. The CDR3 DNA follows: TGTGCCAGCAGGCCCAGGAGCTCCTACGAGCAGTACTTC.